This TCR beta chain is drawn from a study of memory CD4+ T cells and cytomegalovirus serostatus. Single viable CD3+CD4+CD8-CD45RO+ cells were sorted as the memory CD4+ T cells. After thawing, CD4+ T cells were positively selected. Within the sample, this clone is medium-sized. CDR3 length: 14 residues. V lost 4 bases, J lost 6 bases, and 13 bases lay in between. Original data processing: Out-of-frame sequences were removed, leaving a few million distinct TCRbeta sequences. Sequencing used immunoSEQ multiplex PCR; TCRdb keeps in-frame clones, though not all of them. V and J calls and clone size follow that table, whereas D and trimming were derived from the DNA. Found here are some 50,000 clones, roughly 79% of them singletons; the top ten hold around 1.6%.

The specimen was memory CD4+ T cells from blood. The source is an adult in good health and CMV-seronegative. This chain links TRBV23-1 with TRBJ1-5, with D unclear. TRBV23-1 is sorted into the ORF group, with uncertain function. Written as DNA, the CDR3 is TGCGCCAGCAGTCCGGCCGCCTCCGGTCAGCCCCAGCATTTT. Translated: CASSPAASGQPQHF.